This TCR beta chain was captured in a study of T cell responses to AZD1222 COVID-19 vaccine. The germline V gene encodes CDR1 SGHNT and CDR2 YENEEA. This CDR3 contains 14 residues. V was cut by 7 bases and J by 4 bases, with 16 bases left in between. Pooled in the analysis were second doses at about 4 or about 12 weeks. Note on this clone: Its matching antigen is unknown.

The protocol was immunoSEQ multiplex PCR, while the TCRdb copy is restricted to in-frame clones and leaves out a portion. The repertoire holds 80,000 or so clones, less than 95% seen once, with around 3.4% in the top ten. Study-level findings and limits: Repertoires were collected only later (after the peak T cell response had occurred). Spike was spanned by vaccine-associated CD4 TCRs, which were dominant at 160-218 and 743-854.

The sequence derives from an adult who received the AZD1222 COVID-19 vaccine. The rearrangement joins TRBV11-3 to TRBJ1-1, with D possibly TRBD1 on 5 matching bases. The material sequenced was peripheral blood, taken 28 days after the second AZD1222 dose. DNA for the CDR3: TGTGCCAGCACCAAGAGCGGGGGAAGCACTGAAGCTTTCTTT. Encoded protein: CASTKSGGSTEAFF. The full variable domain, completed using reference TRBV11-3 and TRBJ1-1, is EAGVVQSPRYKIIEKKQPVAFWCNPISGHNTLYWYLQNLGQGPELLIRYENEEAVDDSQLPKDRFSAERLKGVDSTLKIQPAELGDSAVYLCASTKSGGSTEAFFGQGTRLTVV.